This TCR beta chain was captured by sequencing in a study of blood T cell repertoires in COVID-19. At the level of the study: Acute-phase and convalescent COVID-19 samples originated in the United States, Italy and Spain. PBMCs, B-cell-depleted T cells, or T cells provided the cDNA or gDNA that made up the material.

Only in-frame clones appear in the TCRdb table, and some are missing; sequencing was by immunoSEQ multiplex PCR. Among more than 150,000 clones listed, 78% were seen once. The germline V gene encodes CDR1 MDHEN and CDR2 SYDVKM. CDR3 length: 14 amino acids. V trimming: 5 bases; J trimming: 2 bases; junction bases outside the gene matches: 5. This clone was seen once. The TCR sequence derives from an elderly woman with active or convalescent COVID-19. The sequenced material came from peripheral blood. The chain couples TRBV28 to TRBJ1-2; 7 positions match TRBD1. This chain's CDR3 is CASSRTGWNYGYTF. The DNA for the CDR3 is TGTGCCAGCAGTCGGACAGGTTGGAACTATGGCTACACCTTC.